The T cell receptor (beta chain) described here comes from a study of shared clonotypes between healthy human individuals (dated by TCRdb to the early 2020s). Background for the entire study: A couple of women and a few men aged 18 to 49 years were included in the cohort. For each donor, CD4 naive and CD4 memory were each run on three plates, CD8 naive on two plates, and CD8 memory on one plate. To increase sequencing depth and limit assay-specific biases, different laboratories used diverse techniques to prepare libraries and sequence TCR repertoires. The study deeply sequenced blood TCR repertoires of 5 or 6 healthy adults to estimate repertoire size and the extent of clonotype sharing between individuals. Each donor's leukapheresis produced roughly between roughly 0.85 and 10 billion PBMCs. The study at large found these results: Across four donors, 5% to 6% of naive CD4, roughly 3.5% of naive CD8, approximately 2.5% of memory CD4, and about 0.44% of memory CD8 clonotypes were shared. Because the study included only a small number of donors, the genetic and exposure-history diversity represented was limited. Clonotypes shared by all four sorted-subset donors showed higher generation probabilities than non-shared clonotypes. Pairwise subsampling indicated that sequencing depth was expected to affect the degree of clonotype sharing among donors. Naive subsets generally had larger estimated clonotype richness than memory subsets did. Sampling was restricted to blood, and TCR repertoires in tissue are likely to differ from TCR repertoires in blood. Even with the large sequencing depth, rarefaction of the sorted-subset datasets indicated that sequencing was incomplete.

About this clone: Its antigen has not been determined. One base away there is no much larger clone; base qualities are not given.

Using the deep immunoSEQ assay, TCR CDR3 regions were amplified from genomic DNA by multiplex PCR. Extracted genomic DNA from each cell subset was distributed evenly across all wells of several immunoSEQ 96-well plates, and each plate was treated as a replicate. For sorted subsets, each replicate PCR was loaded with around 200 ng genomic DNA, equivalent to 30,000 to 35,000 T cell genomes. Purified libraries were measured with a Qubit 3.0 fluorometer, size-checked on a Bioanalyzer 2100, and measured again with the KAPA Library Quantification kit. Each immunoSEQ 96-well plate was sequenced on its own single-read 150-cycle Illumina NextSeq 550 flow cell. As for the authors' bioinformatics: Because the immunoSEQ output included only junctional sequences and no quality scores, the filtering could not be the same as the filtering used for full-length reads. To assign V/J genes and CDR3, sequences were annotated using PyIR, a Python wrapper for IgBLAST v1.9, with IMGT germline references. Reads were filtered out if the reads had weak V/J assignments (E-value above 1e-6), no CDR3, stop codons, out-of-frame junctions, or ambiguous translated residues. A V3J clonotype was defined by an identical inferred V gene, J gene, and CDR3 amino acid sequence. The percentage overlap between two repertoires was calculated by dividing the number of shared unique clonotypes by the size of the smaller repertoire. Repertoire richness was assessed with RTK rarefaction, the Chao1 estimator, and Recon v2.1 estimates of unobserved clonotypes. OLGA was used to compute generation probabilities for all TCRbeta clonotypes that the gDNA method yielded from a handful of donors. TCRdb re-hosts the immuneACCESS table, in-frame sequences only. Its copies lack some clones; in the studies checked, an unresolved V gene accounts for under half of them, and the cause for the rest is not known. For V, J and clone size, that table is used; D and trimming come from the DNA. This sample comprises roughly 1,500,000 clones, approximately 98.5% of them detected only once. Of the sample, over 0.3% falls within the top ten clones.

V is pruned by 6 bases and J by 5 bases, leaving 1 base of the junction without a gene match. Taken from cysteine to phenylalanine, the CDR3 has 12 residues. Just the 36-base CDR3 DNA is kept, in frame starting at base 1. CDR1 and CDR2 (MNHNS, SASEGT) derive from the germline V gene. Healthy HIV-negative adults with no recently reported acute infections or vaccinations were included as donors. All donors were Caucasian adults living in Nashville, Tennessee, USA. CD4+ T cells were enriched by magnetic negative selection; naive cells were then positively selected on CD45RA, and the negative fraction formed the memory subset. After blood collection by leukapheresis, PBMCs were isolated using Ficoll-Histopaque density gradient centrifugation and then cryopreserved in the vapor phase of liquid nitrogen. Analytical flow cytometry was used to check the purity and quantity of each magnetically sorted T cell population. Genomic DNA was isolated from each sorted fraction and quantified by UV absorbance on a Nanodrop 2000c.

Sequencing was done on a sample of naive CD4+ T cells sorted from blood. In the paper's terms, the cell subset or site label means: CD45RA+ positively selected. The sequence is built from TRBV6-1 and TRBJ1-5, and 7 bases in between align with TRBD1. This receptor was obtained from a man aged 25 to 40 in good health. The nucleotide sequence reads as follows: TGTGCCAGCAGGCAGGGGGATCAGCCCCAGCATTTT. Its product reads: CASRQGDQPQHF.